The 18 T cell receptor beta chains below all came from one sample that was sequenced in a study of PD-1 blockade in classical Hodgkin lymphoma. Time point described: newly diagnosed, previously untreated cHL patient sample. The study purified CD4+ T cells from thawed PBMCs using magnetic negative selection. The method was immunoSEQ multiplex PCR; TCRdb's version includes in-frame clones alone and lacks a portion of them. The sample has tens of thousands of clones; about 87% are singletons. Material: CD4+ T cells from blood. These receptors all come from a human donor with classical Hodgkin lymphoma.

A single count supports this clone. V usage is TRBV2 and J usage is TRBJ1-2, with D unresolved. Germline V gene lookup returns CDR1 SNHLY and CDR2 FYNNEI. Trimming removed 4 bases at V and 4 bases at J, with 10 bases between. The CDR3 extends over 13 amino acids. The CDR3, as DNA: TGTGCCAGCAGTGTCACCGGGATCTATGGCTACACCTTC. Its protein is CASSVTGIYGYTF.

This chain joins TRBV5-4 and TRBJ2-7; the match to TRBD2 covers 9 bases. V shed 0 bases and J 1 base; nucleotides not matched to a gene: 5. This CDR3 is 16 amino acids long. Per germline, CDR1 SGHNT and CDR2 YYREEE (reference sequence). CDR3 sequence: CASSLDRLAGSYEQYV. Here the CDR3 DNA reads TGTGCCAGCAGCTTGGATAGGCTAGCGGGGTCCTACGAGCAGTACGTC.

The chain uses TRBV7-3 and TRBJ2-1, with 9 bases that match TRBD2. V dropped 2 bases and J dropped 9; count of bases not matched to a gene: 5. This CDR3 is 14 amino acids long. The germline gives CDR1 SGHTA, CDR2 FQGTGA. The CDR3 DNA reads TGTGCCAGCAGCTTAGGGCGGGAGGGCCTTGAGCAGTTCTTC. It yields the protein CASSLGREGLEQFF.

The rearrangement uses TRBV6-5 and TRBJ1-2; 8 bases align to TRBD1. The CDR3 has 14 amino acids. Trimming at V came to 5 bases and at J to 3 bases, leaving 5 bases not matched to a gene. Germline V gene lookup returns CDR1 MNHEY and CDR2 SVGAGI. CDR3 residues: CASSRTGSDYGYTF. CDR3 nucleotide sequence: TGTGCCAGCAGTAGGACAGGGTCGGACTATGGCTACACCTTC.

This clone was found once. This chain links TRBV2 with TRBJ2-3; D possibly corresponds to TRBD1 (6 bases). The ends were cut back, 6 bases at V and 0 bases at J, with 10 bases in the middle. Germline-derived CDR1 and CDR2 are SNHLY and FYNNEI. This CDR3 is 14 amino acids long. The CDR3 protein is CASRGQRSTDTQYF. Here the CDR3 DNA reads TGTGCCAGCAGAGGACAGAGAAGCACAGATACGCAGTATTTT.

The chain has TRBV6-1 and TRBJ1-2; D is possibly TRBD1 (6 bases). The CDR3 spans 14 residues. Trimming took 2 bases from V and 4 from J, leaving 11 bases between them. Germline CDR1 reads MNHNS; CDR2 reads SASEGT. DNA for the CDR3: TGTGCCAGCAGTGAATCCAGGGGAAGCTATGGCTACACCTTC. It translates to CASSESRGSYGYTF.

The J gene is TRBJ2-7, the V gene TRBV5-1; 7 positions agree with TRBD1. CDR1 and CDR2 from the germline V gene are SGHRS and YFSETQ. J was trimmed by 4 bases and V by 4 bases; bases with no gene match: 8. The CDR3 covers 14 residues. CDR3 in amino acids: CASSAGTARYEQYF. The CDR3 DNA follows: TGCGCCAGCAGCGCCGGGACAGCGCGTTACGAGCAGTACTTC.

V gene TRBV5-4 combines with J gene TRBJ1-2; D is ambiguous. Germline CDR1 SGHNT, CDR2 YYREEE (reference sequence). This CDR3 has 15 amino acids. V was shortened by 3 bases and J by 7 bases, with 19 bases between the two germline ends. This chain's CDR3 is CASSSFETFQRGYTF. In DNA, the CDR3 is TGTGCCAGCAGCTCGTTTGAGACCTTTCAACGTGGCTACACCTTC.

This clone was detected only once. The gene calls are TRBV5-1 and TRBJ2-2; either TRBD1 or TRBD2 may supply D (5 bases each). V was cut by 7 bases and J by 0 bases, with 13 bases left in between. The CDR3 consists of 15 residues. Germline CDR1 and CDR2: SGHRS and YFSETQ. CDR3 bases: TGCGCCAGCCTTCCCGGGACGGCGAACACCGGGGAGCTGTTTTTT. The encoded protein is CASLPGTANTGELFF.

This chain links TRBV29-1 with TRBJ2-7, with TRBD2 matching 8 bases. The CDR3 contains 12 residues. Germline CDR1 and CDR2: SQVTM and ANQGSEA. V lost 7 bases and J lost 5; bases outside the gene matches: 7. Here the CDR3 reads CSAILSGNEQYF. The DNA of the CDR3 is TGCAGCGCAATCCTTAGCGGGAACGAGCAGTACTTC.

This sequence joins TRBV7-9 and TRBJ2-3; possible D gene TRBD2, 5 bases. The CDR3 extends over 15 amino acids. Trimming removed 4 bases from V and 6 bases from J, with 17 bases in between. Germline V gene lookup returns CDR1 SEHNR and CDR2 FQNEAQ (reference sequence). CDR3 DNA sequence: TGTGCCAGCAGCTCCCTTGACGGGATGCAGGATACGCAGTATTTT. Its translation is CASSSLDGMQDTQYF.

The gene calls are TRBV19 and TRBJ1-4; TRBD1 matches 10 bases. The V segment lost 4 bases and the J segment 7 bases; nucleotides outside the gene matches: 6. The CDR3 sequence is 15 residues long. The germline CDR1 and CDR2 sequences are LNHDA and SQIVND (reference sequence). The CDR3 nucleotides read TGTGCCAGTAGTACGACGGGACAGGGGAGTGAAAAACTGTTTTTT. It codes for CASSTTGQGSEKLFF.

This chain joins TRBV28 and TRBJ1-3; TRBD1 agrees at 9 bases. The V and J ends lost 2 bases and 4 bases, in that order; junction bases with no gene match: 6. CDR1 and CDR2 from the germline V gene are MDHEN and SYDVKM. The CDR3 length is 16 residues. CDR3: CASSLLQGARGNTIYF. For the CDR3, the DNA is TGTGCCAGCAGTTTACTACAGGGGGCGAGGGGAAACACCATATATTTT.

The CDR3 loop reads CASGLDRRGNTGELFF. The CDR3 DNA follows: TGTGCTAGTGGTTTGGACAGGAGGGGGAACACCGGGGAGCTGTTTTTT. The V and J genes are TRBV12-5 and TRBJ2-2; possible D gene TRBD2, 6 bases. V was pared by 1 base and J by 1 base, with 10 bases between. This CDR3 is 16 amino acids long. Germline CDR1 and CDR2: LGHNT and FRNRAP.

V usage is TRBV28 and J usage is TRBJ1-1; 7 bases align to TRBD1. Germline CDR1 reads MDHEN; CDR2 reads SYDVKM. V trimming: 7 bases; J trimming: 5 bases; junction bases outside the gene matches: 13. This CDR3 has 15 amino acids. Here the CDR3 reads CASIGDRARRTEAFF. Here the CDR3 DNA reads TGTGCCAGCATCGGAGACAGGGCTCGTAGGACTGAAGCTTTCTTT.

This clone has more than one count but fewer than ten. J is TRBJ2-7 and V is TRBV10-1; D ambiguous. With 0 bases removed from V and 6 bases from J, the gap between germline ends came to 6 bases. The CDR3 covers 12 residues. Germline CDR1 and CDR2: WNHNN and SYGVQD (reference sequence). The CDR3 here is CASSESKAEQYF. CDR3 DNA: TGCGCCAGCAGTGAGTCAAAGGCCGAGCAGTACTTC.

The chain uses TRBV4-2 and TRBJ2-2; D gene unclear. Per the germline V gene, CDR1 is LGHNA and CDR2 is YNFKEQ. The CDR3 runs 14 residues. V lost 0 bases, J lost 3 bases, and 5 bases lay in between. The CDR3 region is CASSQDRYTGELFF. DNA for the CDR3: TGTGCCAGCAGCCAAGATCGGTACACCGGGGAGCTGTTTTTT.

The chain recombines TRBV5-1 with TRBJ2-1, with unresolved D. V dropped 0 bases and J dropped 5 bases, with 9 bases sitting between them. Per germline, CDR1 SGHRS and CDR2 YFSETQ. The CDR3 is made up of 14 amino acids. Here the CDR3 reads CASSLAGPNNEQFF. The CDR3 nucleotides read TGCGCCAGCAGCTTGGCCGGGCCAAACAATGAGCAGTTCTTC.